The 13 T cell receptor beta chains given below trace back to one sample, sequenced in a study of blood T cell repertoires in COVID-19. Only in-frame clones appear in the TCRdb table, and some are missing; sequencing was by immunoSEQ multiplex PCR. The sample yields over 80,000 clones, approximately 79% seen once. Sequenced input: peripheral blood. These receptors were obtained from a man aged 65-85 years with COVID-19, enrolled during active disease.

The chain carries TRBV19 and TRBJ1-1, with D unclear. V shed 1 base and J shed 5 bases, with 11 bases lying between them. The CDR3 runs 14 residues. The V gene's germline CDR1 is LNHDA and CDR2 SQIVND (reference sequence). This chain's CDR3 is CASSIGGMGTEAFF. DNA for the CDR3: TGTGCCAGTAGTATAGGAGGGATGGGGACTGAAGCTTTCTTT.

The chain has TRBV3-1 (or the pseudogene TRBV3-2) and TRBJ2-1; D might be TRBD2 (5 bases). This CDR3 is built from 17 residues. The V end lost 1 base, the J end lost 5 bases, and 18 bases lay between the germline ends. Germline loops: CDR1 LGHDT, CDR2 YNNKEL (reference sequence). CDR3 sequence (DNA): TGTGCCAGCAGCCAAGGGCAATCCGCGGGTTTCAACAATGAGCAGTTCTTC. Protein sequence: CASSQGQSAGFNNEQFF.

The chain has TRBV9 and TRBJ2-5, with D possibly TRBD2 on 5 matching bases. Germline V CDR1 and CDR2: SGDLS, YYNGEE. CDR3 length: 14 amino acids. Trimming left V 6 bases short and J 2 bases short, with 14 bases between. The CDR3 is CASTRWSGQETQYF. The CDR3 DNA follows: TGTGCCAGCACCCGATGGAGCGGACAAGAGACCCAGTACTTC.

The rearrangement links TRBV28 to TRBJ2-7; 12 bases are a match to TRBD1. CDR1 is MDHEN and CDR2 is SYDVKM in the germline V gene. V shed 4 bases, J shed 0 bases, and the junction held 4 bases outside the gene matches. This CDR3 comprises 16 residues. The CDR3 protein is CASSSPGQGASYEQYF. The CDR3 coding sequence is TGTGCCAGCAGTTCCCCGGGACAGGGGGCCTCCTACGAGCAGTACTTC. The full variable domain, in which reference TRBV28 and TRBJ2-7 provide the parts outside the CDR3, is DVKVTQSSRYLVKRTGEKVFLECVQDMDHENMFWYRQDPGLGLRLIYFSYDVKMKEKGDIPEGYSVSREKKERFSLILESASTNQTSMYLCASSSPGQGASYEQYFGPGTRLTVT.

V and J are TRBV5-1 and TRBJ2-7; TRBD2 matches at 7 bases. The CDR3 totals 15 residues. With V trimmed by 0 bases and J by 3 bases, 6 bases remained unmatched. Germline loops: CDR1 SGHRS, CDR2 YFSETQ. The CDR3 here is CASSLVAGEDYEQYF. In DNA, the CDR3 is TGCGCCAGCAGCTTGGTTGCGGGGGAAGACTACGAGCAGTACTTC.

The chain is built from TRBV10-3 and TRBJ2-2; TRBD1 is a possible D gene (5 bases). The CDR3 runs 14 residues. Trimming removed 4 bases at V and 1 base at J, with 7 bases between. Germline loops: CDR1 ENHRY, CDR2 SYGVKD. The CDR3: CAISGTGNTGELFF. The CDR3 DNA sequence: TGTGCCATCAGTGGTACAGGGAACACCGGGGAGCTGTTTTTT.

V and J are TRBV18 and TRBJ1-5; TRBD1 is a possible D gene (5 bases). In germline, CDR1 is KGHSH, CDR2 LQKENI. Between the trimmed V and J ends, which lost 6 bases and 5 bases, there was a span of 17 bases. The CDR3 sequence is 15 residues long. This CDR3 is CASSPEGRGDQPQHF. The DNA for the CDR3 is TGTGCCAGCTCCCCCGAGGGGCGGGGGGATCAGCCCCAGCATTTT.

This rearrangement joins TRBV20-1 to TRBJ2-1; 8 bases map to TRBD1. The CDR3 covers 14 residues. The germline gives CDR1 DFQATT, CDR2 SNEGSKA (reference sequence). V lost 3 bases to trimming and J lost 7 bases; unmatched junction nucleotides: 8. The CDR3 sequence: CSASWYRGSNEQFF. Written as DNA, the CDR3 is TGCAGTGCTAGTTGGTACAGGGGGTCGAATGAGCAGTTCTTC.

The chain has TRBV11-1 and TRBJ2-1, with D unresolved. From germline, CDR1 is SGHAT and CDR2 FQDESV (reference sequence). Trimming removed 0 bases at V and 6 bases at J, with 3 bases between. The CDR3 spans 12 residues. CDR3 loop: CASSLASNEQFF. The DNA of the CDR3 is TGTGCCAGCAGCTTAGCGAGCAATGAGCAGTTCTTC.

The chain recombines TRBV4-2 with TRBJ2-4, with 9 bases fitting TRBD2. Germline V gene data show CDR1 as LGHNA and CDR2 as YNFKEQ. The CDR3 spans 15 residues. Trimming at V came to 0 bases and at J to 6 bases, leaving 3 bases not matched to a gene. This CDR3 is CASSQEILAGNIQYF. The CDR3, as DNA: TGTGCCAGCAGCCAAGAAATACTAGCGGGAAACATTCAGTACTTC.

The chain has TRBV19 and TRBJ2-1; TRBD1 agrees at 7 bases. This CDR3 comprises 19 residues. CDR1 is LNHDA, CDR2 SQIVND, per germline (reference sequence). The V and J ends lost 5 bases and 3 bases, in that order; junction bases with no gene match: 19. For the CDR3, the DNA is TGTGCCAGTAGTCCTCGGGACAGACAATATTTTGTTTACTACAATGAGCAGTTCTTC. Amino acid sequence: CASSPRDRQYFVYYNEQFF.

This rearrangement joins TRBV5-1 to TRBJ1-2; 10 positions match TRBD1. Trimming cost V 2 bases and J 8 bases; bases outside gene matches: 3. The CDR3 totals 13 residues. Germline-derived CDR1 and CDR2 are SGHRS and YFSETQ. CDR3 nucleotides: TGCGCCAGCAGCTTAGTGACAGGGGGCGGCTACACCTTC. It codes for CASSLVTGGGYTF.

In its sample, this clone was seen a few times. J is TRBJ2-7 and V is TRBV9, with 10 nucleotides matching TRBD2. The germline CDR1 and CDR2 sequences are SGDLS and YYNGEE. The CDR3 is 15 amino acids. With V trimmed by 4 bases and J by 2 bases, 6 bases remained unmatched. CDR3 residues: CASSFGLAEPYEQYF. Here the CDR3 DNA reads TGTGCCAGCAGCTTTGGACTAGCGGAACCCTACGAGCAGTACTTC.